This T cell receptor (beta chain) was recorded in a study of T cells in tuberculosis. Overall study: In South Africa, adults with active tuberculosis were compared with IGRA-negative and latently infected IGRA-positive adolescents.

CDR1 MNHNY and CDR2 SVGAGI come from the germline V gene (reference sequence). The CDR3 runs 14 residues. J lost 8 bases, V lost 6 bases, and 9 bases had no gene match. For this clone: Its matching antigen is unknown.

Study-level points and caveats: The TCR-beta difference was not significant; alpha differences partly reflected length.

Each donor contributed 95,000 or so T cells on average, unsorted. TCRdb's table, derived via immunoSEQ multiplex PCR, lists solely in-frame clones and lacks some. Of some 41,000 clones in the sample, roughly 94% were seen once. Sequencing was performed on PBMCs. The sequence came from a donor aged 5-35 years with latent tuberculosis or without tuberculosis infection. Some clones in this sample may be carry-over from other donors' samples. The rearrangement links TRBV6-6 to TRBJ1-4; 7 nucleotides match TRBD1. CDR3 in DNA: TGTGCCAGCAGAAACGGACAGGTCAGCGAAAAACTGTTTTTT. Translation gives CASRNGQVSEKLFF.